The 20 T cell receptor beta chains presented below share a single source sample, sequenced in a study of cytomegalovirus exposure and HLA in healthy donors. The PCR had 60 Vbeta and 13 Jbeta primers. The repertoire was sequenced with immunoSEQ multiplex PCR; TCRdb's copy has only in-frame clones and lacks some. The data contain 150,000 to 200,000 clones, roughly 80% of them singletons. The sample taken for sequencing was PBMCs. The receptors were gathered from a man aged 35 to 55 in good health and CMV-seropositive.

This clone was observed once. The rearrangement links TRBV6-5 to TRBJ1-5; D remains unclear. Germline CDR1 MNHEY, CDR2 SVGAGI. This CDR3 contains 14 residues. Trimming stripped 2 bases from V and 5 bases from J, with 10 bases between. CDR3 DNA: TGTGCCAGCAGTTACGGGTCAGACTATCAGCCCCAGCATTTT. Its translation is CASSYGSDYQPQHF.

The chain's CDR3 is CASSGQGLAVDEQFF. CDR3 DNA sequence: TGTGCCAGCAGTGGGCAGGGACTAGCGGTAGATGAGCAGTTCTTC. This chain joins TRBV6-4 and TRBJ2-1, with 11 bases lining up with TRBD2. With 4 bases clipped from V and 8 bases from J, the junction kept 7 bases outside the gene matches. CDR1 MRHNA and CDR2 SNTAGT come from the germline V gene. The CDR3 has 15 residues.

This clone showed up just once. The rearrangement links TRBV5-8 to TRBJ1-5; possible D gene TRBD1, 5 bases. The CDR3 length is 17 residues. Germline CDR1 reads SGHTS; CDR2 reads YDEGEE. The ends were cut back, 0 bases at V and 5 bases at J, with 18 bases in the middle. CDR3: CASSLAPPGLNYQPQHF. CDR3 DNA: TGTGCCAGCAGCTTGGCCCCGCCAGGGCTGAATTATCAGCCCCAGCATTTT.

The genes are TRBV11-3 and TRBJ2-3; D gene ambiguous. The V end was cut by 5 bases, the J end by 2 bases, with 11 bases between. Germline V CDR1 and CDR2: SGHNT, YENEEA. The CDR3 totals 14 residues. This chain's CDR3 is CASSPGINTDTQYF. CDR3 coding DNA: TGTGCCAGCAGCCCAGGAATAAACACAGATACGCAGTATTTT.

The chain employs TRBV6-6 and TRBJ2-3, with D unclear. With 6 bases removed from V and 7 bases from J, the gap between germline ends came to 8 bases. This CDR3 spans 11 amino acids. Per germline, CDR1 MNHNY and CDR2 SVGAGI (reference sequence). CDR3 in DNA: TGTGCCAGCAGCCAGACTTATACGCAGTATTTT. Its translation: CASSQTYTQYF.

The chain links TRBV9 to TRBJ2-5, with 7 bases lining up with TRBD2. Germline CDR1 is SGDLS and CDR2 is YYNGEE. V trimming: 7 bases; J trimming: 7 bases; junction bases outside the gene matches: 13. The CDR3 is 14 amino acids. The CDR3 region has the DNA TGTGCCAGCGCGGGGGAGGCAGGGAGAGGGACCCAGTACTTC. As protein: CASAGEAGRGTQYF.

The rearrangement links TRBV9 to TRBJ2-5, with D perhaps TRBD1 or TRBD2 (5 bases each). The DNA end favors TRBJ2-7, so the J call may be wrong. CDR1 SGDLS and CDR2 YYNGEE come from the germline V gene. This CDR3 contains 9 residues. CDR3 sequence (DNA): TGTGCCGGGGGCTACGAGCAGTACTTC. Translating gives CAGGYEQYF.

The chain links TRBV6-1 to TRBJ2-7; 7 bases map to TRBD1. The CDR3 sequence is 15 residues long. Germline V gene lookup returns CDR1 MNHNS and CDR2 SASEGT. J gave up 2 bases and V 8 bases, and 12 bases lay outside the gene matches. CDR3 sequence (DNA): TGTGCCAGCTGCGTTACCGGGACAGTAACCTACGAGCAGTACTTC. Protein: CASCVTGTVTYEQYF.

The rearrangement joins TRBV6-1 to TRBJ2-7; a weak D match, TRBD1 (5 bases). Germline values: CDR1 MNHNS, CDR2 SASEGT. V dropped 4 bases and J dropped 7 bases, with 17 bases sitting between them. The CDR3 contains 14 residues. The CDR3 DNA reads as TGTGCCAGCAGTGTTGCGACGAGTCCAGGGGAGCAGTACTTC. Residues: CASSVATSPGEQYF.

The V call is TRBV7-2, the J call TRBJ2-7, with TRBD2 matching over 10 bases. Germline CDR1 reads SGHTA; CDR2 reads FQGNSA. J gave up 6 bases and V 5 bases, and 13 bases lay outside the gene matches. This CDR3 has 16 amino acids. The CDR3 region has the DNA TGTGCCAGCAGCGTTTATAGCGGGGGGTCTCGGTTCGAGCAGTACTTC. Its translation: CASSVYSGGSRFEQYF.

The chain recombines TRBV30 with TRBJ1-1; 8 bases align to TRBD1. Germline CDR1 reads GTSNPN; CDR2 reads SVGIG (reference sequence). The CDR3 is 16 residues long. V dropped 3 bases and J dropped 1; count of bases not matched to a gene: 10. This chain's CDR3 is CAWRKQGEVGNTEAFF. In nucleotides, the CDR3 is TGTGCCTGGAGGAAACAGGGGGAGGTAGGGAACACTGAAGCTTTCTTT.

V usage is TRBV5-4 and J usage is TRBJ2-5; a weak D match, TRBD2 (6 bases). There are 13 residues in the CDR3. The germline V gene encodes CDR1 SGHNT and CDR2 YYREEE (reference sequence). V lost 6 bases, J lost 11 bases, and 20 bases lay in between. This chain's CDR3 is CASNQGGAGEQYF. CDR3 in DNA: TGTGCCAGCAACCAGGGAGGTGCTGGGGAGCAGTACTTC.

This rearrangement joins TRBV5-4 to TRBJ2-1, with D hard to call. There are 16 residues in the CDR3. CDR1 SGHNT and CDR2 YYREEE come from the germline V gene (reference sequence). Trimming took off 1 base at V and 8 bases at J, with 19 bases between the two ends. CDR3 DNA sequence: TGTGCCAGCAGCTTGTCGCCCCGTGAGGTAGTTCATGAGCAGTTCTTC. Amino acid sequence: CASSLSPREVVHEQFF.

The V call is TRBV19, the J call TRBJ1-2; 7 bases map to TRBD1. The V segment lost 6 bases and the J segment 5 bases; nucleotides outside the gene matches: 15. From germline, CDR1 is LNHDA and CDR2 SQIVND (reference sequence). The CDR3 sequence is 16 residues long. In DNA form, the CDR3 reads TGTGCCAGTAGATCAAACTCTTTCAGGGGGTCGTATGGCTACACCTTC. Translated: CASRSNSFRGSYGYTF.

The chain combines TRBV27 with TRBJ1-2; D might be TRBD1 (5 bases). The V end was cut by 5 bases, the J end by 2 bases, with 9 bases between. CDR1 and CDR2 from the germline V gene are MNHEY and SMNVEV (reference sequence). The CDR3 consists of 13 residues. CDR3 DNA: TGTGCCAGCAGTCTCAGGGAAAACTATGGCTACACCTTC. Translation: CASSLRENYGYTF.

V is TRBV7-6 and J is TRBJ1-1; 10 positions match TRBD1. After removal of 5 bases from V and 1 base from J, the junction contained 4 bases not matched to a gene. This CDR3 is built from 15 residues. CDR1 is SGHVS and CDR2 is FNYEAQ in the germline V gene. This CDR3 is CASSSRTGGNTEAFF. CDR3 in DNA: TGTGCCAGCAGCAGCCGGACAGGGGGGAACACTGAAGCTTTCTTT.

The chain combines TRBV7-3 with TRBJ2-2, with D perhaps matching TRBD1 (5 bases). The CDR3 totals 15 residues. V was shortened by 4 bases and J by 4 bases, with 13 bases between the two germline ends. Germline V gives CDR1 SGHTA, CDR2 FQGTGA. In DNA form, the CDR3 reads TGTGCCAGCAGCTCAGCTGGGGCTACCACCGGGGAGCTGTTTTTT. Translation gives CASSSAGATTGELFF.

This clone was seen a few times. The chain joins TRBV6-5 to TRBJ2-2, with D hard to call. The V end lost 2 bases, the J end lost 5 bases, and 12 bases lay between the germline ends. This CDR3 has 15 residues. CDR1 MNHEY and CDR2 SVGAGI come from the germline V gene. CDR3 sequence: CASSYRRSGTGELFF. CDR3 nucleotide sequence: TGTGCCAGCAGTTACCGTCGGAGTGGGACCGGGGAGCTGTTTTTT.

The gene calls are TRBV7-8 and TRBJ1-5; D not resolved. V was shortened by 1 base and J by 1 base, with 5 bases between the two germline ends. This CDR3 region has 14 residues. Germline CDR1 is SGHVS and CDR2 is FQNEAQ. The CDR3 protein is CASSLVQSNQPQHF. DNA of the CDR3: TGTGCCAGCAGCTTAGTACAGAGCAATCAGCCCCAGCATTTT.

On this clone: At one boundary the junction diverges from the germline segment, which might be a read error. The J gene is TRBJ2-7, the V gene TRBV7-9, with 7 bases lining up with TRBD1. The CDR3 has 15 amino acids. CDR1 SEHNR and CDR2 FQNEAQ come from the germline V gene (reference sequence). The CDR3 sequence is CSSSPGKDRVDEQYF. CDR3 DNA sequence: TGTTCCAGCAGCCCAGGTAAAGACAGGGTCGACGAGCAGTACTTC.